This entry is about one T cell receptor beta chain. The protocol was immunoSEQ multiplex PCR, while the TCRdb copy is restricted to in-frame clones and leaves out a portion. This sample yields about 170,000 clones, of which 65% to 85% are seen a single time; 3.6% belongs to the top ten. In germline, CDR1 is KGHDR, CDR2 SFDVKD. The CDR3 is made up of 17 amino acids. V was pared by 9 bases and J by 7 bases, with 20 bases of the junction left unmatched. The record originates from a study of blood T cell repertoires in COVID-19. Enrollees, about 18 to 89 years old, lived in 25 or so US areas. The sequence came from a woman between 50 and 59 years old in a cohort exposed to, infected with or recovered from COVID-19 (not recorded which). This chain joins TRBV24-1 and TRBJ2-1; 7 bases line up with TRBD1. Sequenced: PBMCs or T cells enriched from blood (not recorded which). The CDR3 coding sequence is TGTGCCACCCAAGAGACACCCGACAGGGCGATACCAAATGAGCAGTTCTTC. Translating it yields CATQETPDRAIPNEQFF.